This is a list of T cell receptor beta chains from one sample in a study of T cell responses to AZD1222 COVID-19 vaccine. TCRdb's copy holds only in-frame clones and misses some; the assay was immunoSEQ multiplex PCR. The sample has fewer than 90,000 clones; around nine tenths are singletons. Source: peripheral blood, taken on day 0 of AZD1222 vaccination. The receptors originated from an adult in good health. Both conserved end residues are part of each CDR3. A D gene is named only where the DNA matches it firmly. Clone size, where shown, is once, few, many, or a class for clones that have expanded.

j_call clone_size v_call d_call cdr3_aa cdr3_nt
TRBJ1-4 - TRBV5-1 TRBD1 CASSLGEDRVNEKLFF TGCGCCAGCAGCTTGGGGGAAGACAGGGTTAATGAAAAACTGTTTTTT
TRBJ1-5 - TRBV28 - CASSLGGRHQPQHF TGTGCCAGCAGTTTGGGAGGGAGACATCAGCCCCAGCATTTT
TRBJ1-5 - TRBV27 - CASSLAGRNQPQHF TGTGCCAGCAGTTTAGCCGGTCGCAATCAGCCCCAGCATTTT
TRBJ2-2 - TRBV5-1 - CASSLALDTGELFF TGCGCCAGCAGCTTGGCCCTAGACACCGGGGAGCTGTTTTTT
TRBJ1-1 - TRBV28 - CASSLYYRVGTEAFF TGTGCCAGCAGTTTATATTACCGGGTCGGGACTGAAGCTTTCTTT
TRBJ2-7 - TRBV4-1 - CASSQGEGTGLLGSYEQYF TGCGCCAGCAGCCAAGGCGAAGGGACGGGCCTTCTCGGGTCCTACGAGCAGTACTTC
TRBJ1-2 - TRBV6-5 - CASSYQQSYGYTF TGTGCCAGCAGTTACCAACAGAGCTATGGCTACACCTTC
TRBJ2-7 once TRBV19 - CASSIDSRPDKKGREQYF TGTGCCAGTAGTATAGATTCACGTCCCGACAAGAAAGGGCGAGAGCAGTACTTC
TRBJ1-1 - TRBV18 - CASSPPERGAFF TGTGCCAGCTCACCACCGGAAAGGGGAGCTTTCTTT
TRBJ1-1 - TRBV28 TRBD1 CASRMLTDRVPEAFF TGTGCCAGCAGAATGCTGACGGACAGGGTGCCTGAAGCTTTCTTT
TRBJ2-3 - TRBV29-1 - CSVLPPDTQYF TGCAGCGTTCTTCCTCCAGATACGCAGTATTTT
TRBJ2-5 - TRBV6-5 - CASSYSLRDQETQYF TGTGCCAGCAGTTACTCTCTTCGGGATCAAGAGACCCAGTACTTC
TRBJ1-5 - TRBV6-6 - CASSLTGVNQPQHF TGTGCCAGCAGTCTGACAGGAGTCAATCAGCCCCAGCATTTT
TRBJ1-2 medium-sized TRBV6-9 - CASWGGYTF TGTGCCAGCTGGGGTGGCTACACCTTC
TRBJ2-3 - TRBV29-1 TRBD1 CSVRTTGLGTDTQYF TGCAGCGTGCGAACGACAGGGTTAGGCACAGATACGCAGTATTTT
TRBJ2-3 - TRBV11-3 - CASSLRLGSTDTQYF TGTGCCAGCAGCCTCCGACTAGGAAGCACAGATACGCAGTATTTT
TRBJ2-1 - TRBV3-1/TRBV3-2 - CASSQVSWALNEQFF TGTGCCAGCAGCCAAGTAAGCTGGGCCCTCAATGAGCAGTTCTTC
TRBJ2-3 - TRBV6-1 - CASSDYRAPSTDTQYF TGTGCCAGCAGTGATTACAGGGCCCCTAGCACAGATACGCAGTATTTT
TRBJ2-5 - TRBV5-8 - CASSFRRQVETQYF TGTGCCAGCAGTTTCAGGCGACAGGTAGAGACCCAGTACTTC
TRBJ2-3 - TRBV6-1 - CASSEPAGQGYTQYF TGTGCCAGCAGTGAGCCGGCGGGCCAGGGGTATACGCAGTATTTT
TRBJ1-6 - TRBV15 - CATSRLPRDPGGSPLHF TGTGCCACCAGCAGACTACCCCGGGACCCGGGAGGTTCACCCCTCCACTTT
TRBJ1-5 - TRBV7-2 TRBD1 CASSLDRGRNQPQHF TGTGCCAGCAGCCTCGACAGGGGGCGGAATCAGCCCCAGCATTTT
TRBJ2-1 - TRBV7-2 TRBD1 CASSTTGGGEQFF TGTGCCAGCAGCACAACAGGGGGCGGTGAGCAGTTCTTC
TRBJ1-3 - TRBV7-2 - CASSLARGGNTIYF TGTGCCAGCAGCTTAGCCAGGGGTGGAAACACCATATATTTT
TRBJ2-3 - TRBV6-5 TRBD1 CASSTRQGAIDTQYF TGTGCCAGCAGCACTAGACAGGGGGCGATAGATACGCAGTATTTT
TRBJ2-5 once TRBV6-2/TRBV6-3 - CASSYKETQYF TGTGCCAGCAGTTACAAAGAGACCCAGTACTTC
TRBJ1-6 - TRBV6-6 TRBD1 CASSPQDRVGSPLHF TGTGCCAGCAGCCCCCAGGACAGGGTTGGTTCACCCCTCCACTTT
TRBJ2-5 - TRBV6-1 - CASSEQPTDQETQYF TGTGCCAGCAGTGAACAACCGACAGACCAAGAGACCCAGTACTTC
TRBJ2-3 - TRBV28 TRBD2 CASVGGLGSGTDTQYF TGTGCCAGCGTGGGGGGGTTAGGGTCGGGCACAGATACGCAGTATTTT
TRBJ1-5 once TRBV28 TRBD1 CASSDPTGTGDQPQHF TGTGCCAGCAGTGATCCAACCGGGACAGGAGATCAGCCCCAGCATTTT
TRBJ1-2 - TRBV6-5 - CASSYPTPNYGYTF TGTGCCAGCAGTTACCCGACACCAAACTATGGCTACACCTTC
TRBJ2-7 - TRBV25-1 - CASSEVGGVEQYF TGTGCCAGCAGTGAAGTTGGAGGGGTCGAGCAGTACTTC
TRBJ2-3 - TRBV5-1 TRBD2 CASTLPSGGSDTQYF TGCGCCAGCACTCTCCCTAGCGGGGGCTCAGATACGCAGTATTTT
TRBJ2-7 few TRBV27 - CASSLVGRAAEQYF TGTGCCAGCAGTTTGGTGGGGCGGGCGGCCGAGCAGTACTTC
TRBJ1-2 - TRBV19 - CASRPEGSDYGYTF TGTGCCAGTAGGCCCGAAGGGTCGGACTATGGCTACACCTTC
TRBJ1-2 - TRBV19 - CASTDPRGGVDYGYTF TGTGCCAGCACCGACCCGCGGGGGGGAGTGGACTATGGCTACACCTTC
TRBJ2-1 - TRBV6-5 TRBD2 CASTSGGAGNYEQFF TGTGCCAGCACTAGCGGGGGGGCCGGGAACTATGAGCAGTTCTTC
TRBJ2-2 - TRBV28 - CASSPPKGFTGELFF TGTGCCAGCAGTCCACCGAAGGGCTTCACCGGGGAGCTGTTTTTT
TRBJ1-2 - TRBV7-9 - CASSLRQGGYGYTF TGTGCCAGCAGCTTACGGCAGGGAGGCTATGGCTACACCTTC
TRBJ1-1 - TRBV5-1 - CASSKKSEKRGVNTEAFF TGCGCCAGCAGCAAAAAATCCGAAAAGCGGGGCGTGAACACTGAAGCTTTCTTT
TRBJ1-4 - TRBV3-1/TRBV3-2 - CASSQGLQSNEKLFF TGTGCCAGCAGCCAAGGTCTGCAGAGTAATGAAAAACTGTTTTTT
TRBJ2-1 - TRBV15 - CATSSDLRGSYNEQFF TGTGCCACCAGCAGTGATCTGAGGGGCTCCTACAATGAGCAGTTCTTC
TRBJ1-5 - TRBV6-1 TRBD1 CASSGPDREFNQPQHF TGTGCCAGCAGTGGGCCAGACAGGGAATTCAATCAGCCCCAGCATTTT
TRBJ2-4 once TRBV27 - CASSFLQHKNIQYF TGTGCCAGCAGTTTTCTACAACACAAAAACATTCAGTACTTC
TRBJ2-7 - TRBV5-5 - CASSHSGGVSYEQYF TGTGCCAGCAGCCACTCTGGAGGGGTTTCCTACGAGCAGTACTTC
TRBJ2-3 - TRBV5-4 - CASSFQASDTQYF TGTGCCAGCAGCTTTCAAGCTTCAGATACGCAGTATTTT
TRBJ2-3 - TRBV2 - CASRRAGRSTDTQYF TGTGCCAGCAGACGGGCGGGGCGCAGCACAGATACGCAGTATTTT
TRBJ2-7 - TRBV18 TRBD1 CASSQAGTAAYEQYF TGTGCCAGCTCACAAGCCGGGACAGCTGCCTACGAGCAGTACTTC
TRBJ1-2 - TRBV9 TRBD1 CASSAKTGIPSPTNYGYTF TGTGCCAGCAGCGCTAAGACAGGGATTCCCAGTCCCACTAACTATGGCTACACCTTC
TRBJ2-7 - TRBV28 - CATGTYSYEQYF TGCGCCACCGGGACCTACTCCTACGAGCAGTACTTC
TRBJ2-7 once TRBV7-3 - CASSLQGGEQYF TGTGCCAGCAGCCTTCAGGGTGGCGAGCAGTACTTC
TRBJ2-1 - TRBV18 TRBD2 CASSPPGTSGTNEQFF TGTGCCAGCTCACCACCCGGGACTAGCGGGACCAATGAGCAGTTCTTC
TRBJ1-3 - TRBV5-1 - CASSMDGTPRNTIYF TGCGCCAGCAGCATGGACGGGACACCCAGAAACACCATATATTTT
TRBJ1-2 once TRBV3-1/TRBV3-2 - CASSQVNRDYGYTF TGTGCCAGCAGCCAAGTAAACAGAGACTATGGCTACACCTTC
TRBJ2-1 - TRBV6-5 - CASKYSPQQGQNEQFF TGTGCCAGCAAATACTCCCCCCAGCAGGGCCAAAATGAGCAGTTCTTC
TRBJ1-1 - TRBV5-1 - CASSLEGFTEAFF TGCGCCAGCAGCCTCGAGGGGTTCACTGAAGCTTTCTTT
TRBJ1-2 once TRBV18 - CASSPGRTNYGYTF TGTGCCAGCTCACCAGGACGGACTAACTATGGCTACACCTTC
TRBJ2-2 - TRBV18 TRBD1 CASSPGQATGELFF TGTGCCAGCTCACCAGGACAGGCCACCGGGGAGCTGTTTTTT